There are many counts of the clone carrying this T cell receptor (beta chain). Its antigen is not identified. Synthesis of cDNA was carried out by template-switch 5'RACE. The reaction used 10-nucleotide random UMIs. Each CDR3 protein gets one entry after TCRdb re-called the 5' RACE reads with MiXCR. The data contain roughly 48,000 distinct CDR3 sequences, 9.5% to 15% of them seen just once; the ten biggest clones take up about 10%. This sample is part of a study of neurological immune-mediated disorders. Points from the study as a whole: The absence of any CDR3 amino acid sequence shared by expanded clones across subjects suggests that repertoires were private in all groups. The highest TCR clonal expansion occurred in HTLV-1-associated myelopathy; multiple sclerosis fell below healthy controls.

Trimming removed 5 bases from V and 4 bases from J, with 13 bases in between. Germline values: CDR1 SGHRS, CDR2 YFSETQ. The CDR3 extends over 14 amino acids. Specified time point: longitudinal time-point 3. The unsorted libraries were generated from a total of 2 million PBMCs, which had been stored in RNAlater at -80 C. What was sequenced was PBMCs. The chain joins TRBV5-1 to TRBJ1-5; D might be TRBD1 (5 bases). The TCR sequence derives from a male donor with HTLV-1-associated myelopathy (HAM/TSP). In DNA, the CDR3 is TGCGCCAGCAGAAGGGGAGGGGATAATCAGCCCCAGCATTTT. Translating it yields CASRRGGDNQPQHF.